These 9 T cell receptor beta chains share one sample of origin, sequenced in a study of blood T cell repertoires in COVID-19 (dated by TCRdb to between 2020 and 2021). The method behind the library was the immunoSEQ multiplex PCR assay. In its TCRdb copy, this immuneACCESS table keeps in-frame sequences only and misses some clones. Where compared with another copy, unresolved V genes explain less than half of these, and the others have no known cause. For this sample there are tens of thousands of clones; about 80% appear just once. Roughly 4.5% of the sample belongs to the ten largest clones. Sequencing input: peripheral blood. These receptors all stem from a woman in her sixties with acute or convalescent COVID-19.

The chain uses TRBV5-6 and TRBJ2-7, with a weak D call TRBD1 (6 bases). Germline V gene sequence: CDR1 SGHDT, CDR2 YYEEEE. With 0 bases removed from V and 5 bases from J, the gap between germline ends came to 12 bases. This CDR3 contains 14 residues. DNA for the CDR3: TGTGCCAGCAGCTTGGGCAGGGGAAGTAACGAGCAGTACTTC. This encodes CASSLGRGSNEQYF.

The chain carries TRBV5-1 and TRBJ2-5, with a weak D call TRBD1 (5 bases). The V end lost 3 bases, the J end lost 4 bases, and 16 bases lay between the germline ends. CDR3 length equals 15 residues. CDR1 is SGHRS and CDR2 is YFSETQ in the germline V gene. The CDR3 loop reads CASSSNSDQGETQYF. CDR3 in DNA: TGCGCCAGCAGCTCAAACAGTGACCAGGGAGAGACCCAGTACTTC.

The rearrangement uses TRBV5-4 and TRBJ1-1; D gene ambiguous. CDR3 size: 14 residues. V was pared by 1 base and J by 1 base, with 8 bases between. Germline values: CDR1 SGHNT, CDR2 YYREEE (reference sequence). DNA for the CDR3: TGTGCCAGCAGCTTGATCAGCGCGAACACTGAAGCTTTCTTT. Protein product: CASSLISANTEAFF.

This rearrangement joins TRBV2 to TRBJ1-1; 7 bases agree with TRBD1. The CDR3 length is 15 residues. The V and J ends lost 6 bases and 0 bases, in that order; junction bases with no gene match: 7. CDR1 and CDR2 (germline): SNHLY, FYNNEI. CDR3 nucleotides: TGTGCCAGCAGCCCGCCGACAGGGCTGAACACTGAAGCTTTCTTT. Translation: CASSPPTGLNTEAFF.

The CDR3 nucleotides read TGTGCCAGCAGCGGACAGGGCAGGATCGGCTACACCTTC. Translating it yields CASSGQGRIGYTF. This chain connects TRBV6-5 to TRBJ1-2; 8 nucleotides align to TRBD1. The V gene end was trimmed by 6 bases and the J gene end by 8 bases; junction bases not matched to a gene: 8. The CDR3 covers 13 residues. Looked up from germline, CDR1 is MNHEY and CDR2 is SVGAGI.

This chain uses TRBV3-1 (or the pseudogene TRBV3-2) with TRBJ2-6; D is perhaps TRBD2 (6 bases). Germline CDR1 is LGHDT and CDR2 is YNNKEL (reference sequence). V dropped 5 bases and J dropped 4 bases, with 12 bases sitting between them. CDR3 size: 15 residues. This CDR3 is CASSDPGSGANVLTF. DNA of the CDR3: TGTGCCAGCAGCGACCCCGGGAGCGGGGCCAACGTCCTGACTTTC.

This chain connects TRBV6-5 to TRBJ1-4, with D hard to call. The V gene lost 7 bases and the J gene lost 8 bases, with 8 bases spanning the gap. CDR3 length: 11 amino acids. Germline V CDR1 and CDR2: MNHEY, SVGAGI. The CDR3 DNA reads TGTGCCAGCACCGAGAGGGAAAAACTGTTTTTT. Its protein is CASTEREKLFF.

The rearrangement joins TRBV27 to TRBJ1-4; D ambiguous. V lost 4 bases, J lost 5 bases, and 11 bases lay in between. The CDR3 totals 14 residues. Germline V gives CDR1 MNHEY, CDR2 SMNVEV (reference sequence). CDR3 nucleotides: TGTGCCAGCAGTTCTCGACGGGAAAATGAAAAACTGTTTTTT. Its protein is CASSSRRENEKLFF.

CDR3 nucleotide sequence: TGCGCCAGCAGACAGGGGGCGGGGAACACTGAAGCTTTCTTT. Translation gives CASRQGAGNTEAFF. V and J are TRBV5-1 and TRBJ1-1; TRBD1 aligns across 9 bases. The length of the CDR3 is 14 residues. The V and J ends lost 5 bases and 1 base, in that order; junction bases with no gene match: 3. The germline gives CDR1 SGHRS, CDR2 YFSETQ. The variable domain in full, with the rest retrieved from reference TRBV5-1 and TRBJ1-1, is KAGVTQTPRYLIKTRGQQVTLSCSPISGHRSVSWYQQTPGQGLQFLFEYFSETQRNKGNFPGRFSGRQFSNSRSEMNVSTLELGDSALYLCASRQGAGNTEAFFGQGTRLTVV.